This T cell receptor (beta chain) is from a study of T cell repertoires in cytomegalovirus infection. Study-wide context: In the study, CMV epitopes included recently identified HLA-C-restricted and well-studied HLA-B-restricted ones. Public TCR beta signatures marked donors with CMV infection and the matching HLA. Study results and caveats: Dominant in the ex vivo response were TCR beta clonotypes restricted by HLA-C and specific for CMV. Cumulative frequency of public TCR beta families picked out carriers of CMV plus the relevant HLA.

Each CDR3 protein is one row after TCRdb ran MiXCR on the reads. The data contain a few hundred thousand distinct CDR3 sequences, under 45% of them singletons. As to this clonotype: Its antigen remains unidentified.

There are 16 residues in the CDR3. Germline V gene sequence: CDR1 SEHNR, CDR2 FQNEAQ (reference sequence). V was cut by 5 bases and J by 0 bases, with 16 bases left in between. The sample was cultured PBMCs, taken from culture after CMV antigen stimulation. The receptor's source is a human donor in good health (CMV status not recorded). Some clones in this sample may be carry-over from other donors' samples. This chain connects TRBV7-9 to TRBJ1-2, with D perhaps TRBD1 (5 bases). The CDR3 DNA follows: TGTGCCAGCAGCCTCGACCGACAGATAACTAACTATGGCTACACCTTC. This encodes CASSLDRQITNYGYTF. The full variable domain, its missing parts supplied by reference TRBV7-9 and TRBJ1-2, is DTGVSQNPRHKITKRGQNVTFRCDPISEHNRLYWYRQTLGQGPEFLTYFQNEAQLEKSRLLSDRFSAERPKGSFSTLEIQRTEQGDSAMYLCASSLDRQITNYGYTFGSGTRLTVV.